This T cell receptor (beta chain) was recorded in a study of cytomegalovirus exposure and HLA in healthy donors. Amplification used 60 Vbeta primers and 13 Jbeta primers. Assay: immunoSEQ multiplex PCR; the TCRdb copy retains only in-frame clones and omits some. Altogether around 140,000 clones are present, roughly 83% being singletons, with the ten largest covering over 1.5%. Findings and limits, study-wide: Some TCR beta chains (roughly 160 of them) were listed as cytomegalovirus-associated. A likely sequencing artifact accounted for one observed cluster of highly shared sequence variants. For most TCR beta V segments, an earlier analysis put the productive rate at about 87% or about 30% of the time. In a later analysis, TCR beta V- and J-gene trimming was associated with a missense DCLRE1C variant.

As regards this clone: Its specificity is unknown.

V was clipped by 0 bases and J by 1 base, with 7 bases between them. Germline values: CDR1 LNHDA, CDR2 SQIVND (reference sequence). CDR3 size: 15 residues. Sequenced: PBMCs. The TCR was taken from a middle-aged man in good health and CMV-seronegative. The chain carries TRBV19 and TRBJ1-3; D call uncertain. The DNA for the CDR3 is TGTGCCAGTAGTATAGATGAGTATTCTGGAAACACCATATATTTT. Translation: CASSIDEYSGNTIYF.